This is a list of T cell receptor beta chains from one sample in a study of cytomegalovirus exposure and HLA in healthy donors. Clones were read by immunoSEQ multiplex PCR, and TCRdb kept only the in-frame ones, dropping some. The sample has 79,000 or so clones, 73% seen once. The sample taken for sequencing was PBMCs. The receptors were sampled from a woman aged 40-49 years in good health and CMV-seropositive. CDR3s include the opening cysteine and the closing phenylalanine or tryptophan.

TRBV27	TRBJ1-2	CASSFAENYGYTF
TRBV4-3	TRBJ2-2	CASSQQDTGELFF
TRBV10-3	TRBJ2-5	CAISESTSGTQYF
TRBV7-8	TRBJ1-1	CASSFGFTEAFF
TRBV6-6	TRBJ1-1	CASSYSRDSSTEAFF
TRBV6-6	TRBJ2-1	CASTTSGGAEKQFF
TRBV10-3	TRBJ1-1	CAIRQGTGDTEAFF
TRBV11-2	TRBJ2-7	CASSLIRGRLGEQYF
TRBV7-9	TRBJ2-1	CASSRGLAGGVNEQFF
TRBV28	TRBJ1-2	CASRQGGNYGYTF
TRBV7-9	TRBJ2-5	CASSLAAAGQGETQYF
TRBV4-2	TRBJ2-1	CASSTLGTGWESEQFF
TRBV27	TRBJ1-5	CASRTTGDLSNQPQHF
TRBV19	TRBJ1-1	CASRGDRPNTEAFF
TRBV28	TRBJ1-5	CASTGTYSNGQPQHF
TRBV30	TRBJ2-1	CAWSVTGGAYNEQFF
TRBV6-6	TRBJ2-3	CASSYARADTQYF